One T cell receptor beta chain is described in this entry. This specimen belongs to a study of blood T cell repertoires in COVID-19. Germline loops: CDR1 GTSNPN, CDR2 SVGIG (reference sequence). This CDR3 has 13 amino acids. V shed 4 bases, J shed 9 bases, and the junction held 9 bases outside the gene matches. Profiling relied on immunoSEQ multiplex PCR, and the TCRdb table lists in-frame clones only, not all of them. Here the sample spans 260,000 or so clones, about 85% being singletons. The receptor comes from a woman between 45 and 65 years old who had recovered from COVID-19. The specimen was PBMCs or T cells enriched from blood (not recorded which). V is TRBV30 and J is TRBJ1-5; 7 nucleotides line up with TRBD1. The CDR3 loop reads CAWKRQGSGPQHF. The DNA of the CDR3 is TGTGCCTGGAAACGACAGGGTTCTGGGCCCCAGCATTTT.